These 16 T cell receptor beta chains share one sample of origin, sequenced in a study of T cell responses to AZD1222 COVID-19 vaccine. The assay was immunoSEQ multiplex PCR, and TCRdb's table has in-frame clones only and misses some. The data contain fewer than 200,000 clones, about 89% of them singletons. Sequencing used peripheral blood, obtained on day 0 of AZD1222 vaccination. These receptors were collected from an adult in good health.

The chain is built from TRBV7-8 and TRBJ2-2; D is unclear. Germline V CDR1 and CDR2: SGHVS, FQNEAQ. The CDR3 is made up of 13 amino acids. Trimming took 5 bases from V and 2 from J, leaving 6 bases between them. This CDR3 is CASSKLNTGELFF. DNA for the CDR3: TGTGCCAGCAGCAAACTTAACACCGGGGAGCTGTTTTTT.

The chain combines TRBV12-2 with TRBJ1-2; TRBD1, the table's D call, was not compared with the DNA. TRBV12-2 is labeled a pseudogene. The CDR3 length is 19 residues. For the CDR3, the DNA is TGTGCAAGTCGCCGGCGGACGACCGGGACAGGGGTGAGCGCGGGTGGCTACACCTTC. It translates to CASRRRTTGTGVSAGGYTF.

As regards this clone: One base away lies a much larger clone, so this may be a sequencing read error. This rearrangement joins TRBV3-1 (or the pseudogene TRBV3-2) to TRBJ2-1; the match to TRBD2 covers 12 bases. CDR3 length: 15 amino acids. The trim removed 4 bases at V and 6 bases at J, leaving 4 bases unmatched. From germline, CDR1 is LGHDT and CDR2 YNNKEL (reference sequence). This CDR3 reads CASSLLAGGGNEQFF. CDR3 coding DNA: TGTGCCAGCAGCCTCCTAGCGGGAGGGGGCAATGAGCAGTTCTTC.

This clone was observed a few times. This rearrangement joins TRBV29-1 to TRBJ2-1; 11 positions match TRBD2. Germline trimming cut 5 bases from V and 0 bases from J; bases unmatched to any gene: 0. The length of the CDR3 is 14 residues. Germline CDR1 reads SQVTM; CDR2 reads ANQGSEA. CDR3 nucleotide sequence: TGCAGCGTTACTAGCGGGAGCTCCTACAATGAGCAGTTCTTC. As protein: CSVTSGSSYNEQFF.

The chain couples TRBV7-3 to TRBJ2-1; D is possibly TRBD2 (6 bases). Trimming removed 6 bases at V and 0 bases at J, with 12 bases between. The germline V gene has CDR1 SGHTA and CDR2 FQGTGA. The CDR3 length is 15 residues. The CDR3 DNA sequence: TGTGCCAGCAGGGGGGGTAGGAGCTCCTACAATGAGCAGTTCTTC. It encodes CASRGGRSSYNEQFF.

The rearrangement links TRBV6-5 to TRBJ2-1, with 10 bases identical to TRBD2. V lost 11 bases and J lost 4; bases outside the gene matches: 8. CDR3 length equals 14 residues. Germline V gene sequence: CDR1 MNHEY, CDR2 SVGAGI. The CDR3 nucleotides are TGTGCCGCCAGGACTAGCGGCACGTACAATGAGCAGTTCTTC. Its translation is CAARTSGTYNEQFF.

This clone appeared once. Distinct nucleotide sequences in the sample also encode this CDR3. The V call is TRBV28, the J call TRBJ1-5, with D unclear. Germline assignment: CDR1 MDHEN and CDR2 SYDVKM. The V and J ends lost 3 bases and 5 bases respectively, with 5 bases between them. This CDR3 has 12 residues. Here the CDR3 reads CASSLSDQPQHF. CDR3 sequence (DNA): TGTGCCAGCAGTTTGAGTGATCAGCCCCAGCATTTT.

The chain has TRBV29-1 and TRBJ2-5, with unresolved D. CDR1 is SQVTM and CDR2 is ANQGSEA in the germline V gene. The CDR3 extends over 12 amino acids. V shed 6 bases and J shed 2 bases, with 10 bases lying between them. CDR3 in DNA: TGCAGCGTAGCCGGGTTACAAGAGACCCAGTACTTC. It encodes CSVAGLQETQYF.

Points on this clone: At one of its ends the junction is not consistent with the germline gene, which may arise from a read error. The chain recombines TRBV14 with TRBJ2-3; D is ambiguous. CDR1 and CDR2 from the germline V gene are SGHDN and FVKESK. The CDR3 is 14 amino acids. In DNA form, the CDR3 reads TGTGCCAGCAGCCAAGCCAATTCCGCGTTTGGGTCCGATTTT. Translating it yields CASSQANSAFGSDF.

The sample holds one count of this clone. V gene TRBV5-6 combines with J gene TRBJ1-6; D is unclear. The CDR3 consists of 17 residues. Trimming removed 6 bases from V and 8 bases from J, with 24 bases in between. Germline V gene data show CDR1 as SGHDT and CDR2 as YYEEEE. CDR3 nucleotides: TGTGCCAGCAACTCCGAGGGCAGGACTGTGACGTATTCACCCCTCCACTTT. Residues: CASNSEGRTVTYSPLHF.

The genes are TRBV27 and TRBJ2-5; maybe TRBD2 (6 bases). V was pared by 3 bases and J by 2 bases, with 13 bases between. This CDR3 region has 15 residues. Germline CDR1 reads MNHEY; CDR2 reads SMNVEV (reference sequence). The CDR3 DNA reads as TGTGCCAGCAGTTTGGGCCTGCGGGGACAAGAGACCCAGTACTTC. This codes for CASSLGLRGQETQYF.

The rearrangement uses TRBV5-1 and TRBJ1-2; the match to TRBD1 covers 10 bases. The ends lost 0 bases at V and 6 bases at J; junction bases unmatched: 8. The CDR3 extends over 16 amino acids. CDR1 is SGHRS and CDR2 is YFSETQ in the germline V gene. The CDR3: CASSLGVTGGADGYTF. The CDR3 nucleotides are TGCGCCAGCAGCTTGGGGGTGACAGGGGGCGCGGATGGCTACACCTTC.

The J gene is TRBJ1-5, the V gene TRBV6-6, with D uncertain. The CDR3 consists of 14 residues. The germline V gene encodes CDR1 MNHNY and CDR2 SVGAGI (reference sequence). V was trimmed by 2 bases and J by 3 bases, leaving 8 bases between them. This CDR3 is CASSYAGINQPQHF. As DNA, the CDR3 is TGTGCCAGCAGTTACGCGGGGATCAATCAGCCCCAGCATTTT.

The chain carries TRBV7-8 and TRBJ2-7, with 9 bases identical to TRBD1. After removal of 2 bases from V and 1 base from J, the junction contained 9 bases not matched to a gene. Germline-derived CDR1 and CDR2 are SGHVS and FQNEAQ. CDR3 length: 17 residues. This CDR3 is CASSLPTWTGESYEQYF. Here the CDR3 DNA reads TGTGCCAGCAGCTTACCAACCTGGACAGGGGAATCCTACGAGCAGTACTTC.

The chain joins TRBV5-6 to TRBJ1-5, with 8 bases fitting TRBD1. J gave up 7 bases and V 2 bases, and 5 bases lay outside the gene matches. The germline V gene encodes CDR1 SGHDT and CDR2 YYEEEE. The CDR3 contains 14 residues. CDR3 sequence reads: CASSFSGGGQPQHF. The CDR3, as DNA: TGTGCCAGCAGCTTCTCAGGGGGCGGGCAGCCCCAGCATTTT.

This clone was detected only a few times. The chain joins TRBV10-1 to TRBJ1-2, with 9 bases identical to TRBD1. Germline loops: CDR1 WNHNN, CDR2 SYGVQD (reference sequence). The CDR3 runs to 16 residues. V lost 10 bases to trimming and J lost 3 bases; unmatched junction nucleotides: 15. The CDR3 reads CAMGLYRGRRYYGYTF. The CDR3 DNA is TGCGCCATGGGATTATACAGGGGGCGCAGATACTATGGCTACACCTTC.